This is a list of T cell receptor beta chains from one sample in a study of blood T cell repertoires in COVID-19. Method: immunoSEQ multiplex PCR; TCRdb's copy keeps in-frame clones and lacks some. The table includes fewer than 300,000 clones, about 89% detected once. The sequenced sample was peripheral blood. Receptors were obtained from a man between 25 and 39 years old with acute or convalescent COVID-19. Both conserved end residues are part of each CDR3. Each record gives: D gene, V gene, clone size, J gene, CDR3 protein, CDR3 DNA. A D gene is named only where the DNA matches it firmly. Only some rows state a clone size, as once, few, many or a class for expanded clones.

D: TRBD2; V: TRBV6-4; size: -; J: TRBJ2-5; CDR3: CASSRTSGGGETQYF; DNA: TGTGCCAGCAGCCGGACTAGCGGGGGGGGAGAGACCCAGTACTTC
D: TRBD1; V: TRBV6-6; size: -; J: TRBJ2-7; CDR3: CASSTTGDPYF; DNA: TGTGCCAGCAGTACTACAGGGGATCCGTACTTC
D: TRBD1; V: TRBV7-6; size: -; J: TRBJ2-7; CDR3: CASSATGTGLGEQYF; DNA: TGTGCCAGCAGCGCCACCGGGACAGGGCTCGGCGAGCAGTACTTC
D: -; V: TRBV28; size: few; J: TRBJ2-3; CDR3: CASSSTGKGDRNTQYF; DNA: TGTGCCAGCAGTTCCACAGGGAAGGGGGATCGGAATACGCAGTATTTT
D: -; V: TRBV6-5; size: -; J: TRBJ1-2; CDR3: CASSNTYGYTF; DNA: TGTGCCAGCAGTAACACCTATGGCTACACCTTC
D: TRBD2; V: TRBV4-2; size: -; J: TRBJ2-1; CDR3: CASSQDRLAGVNEQFF; DNA: TGTGCCAGCAGCCAAGATCGGCTAGCGGGAGTCAATGAGCAGTTCTTC
D: TRBD1; V: TRBV4-2; size: once; J: TRBJ2-7; CDR3: CASSQTGGASYEQYF; DNA: TGTGCCAGCAGCCAGACAGGGGGCGCCTCCTACGAGCAGTACTTC
D: TRBD1; V: TRBV28; size: -; J: TRBJ1-1; CDR3: CASRDRGTEAFF; DNA: TGTGCCAGTAGAGACAGGGGCACTGAAGCTTTCTTT
D: TRBD2; V: TRBV12-3/TRBV12-4; size: -; J: TRBJ2-5; CDR3: CASRLAGGQTQYF; DNA: TGTGCCAGCAGATTAGCGGGAGGGCAGACCCAGTACTTC
D: -; V: TRBV3-1/TRBV3-2; size: -; J: TRBJ1-2; CDR3: CASSQGVTAFYGYTF; DNA: TGTGCCAGCAGCCAAGGGGTGACAGCCTTCTATGGCTACACCTTC
D: TRBD2; V: TRBV5-4; size: -; J: TRBJ2-6; CDR3: CASSWGGSGANVLTF; DNA: TGTGCCAGCAGCTGGGGGGGATCTGGGGCCAACGTCCTGACTTTC
D: -; V: TRBV28; size: -; J: TRBJ1-2; CDR3: CASTSEGGYTF; DNA: TGTGCCAGCACCTCTGAGGGTGGCTACACCTTC
D: TRBD1; V: TRBV7-9; size: -; J: TRBJ2-2; CDR3: CASSSPPGGSNTGELFF; DNA: TGTGCCAGCAGCTCCCCGCCAGGGGGCTCGAACACCGGGGAGCTGTTTTTT
D: TRBD1; V: TRBV28; size: -; J: TRBJ1-1; CDR3: CASSSLDRGPGRTEAFF; DNA: TGTGCCAGCAGCTCCTTGGACAGGGGGCCAGGTCGCACTGAAGCTTTCTTT
D: TRBD1; V: TRBV5-1; size: -; J: TRBJ2-7; CDR3: CASSLAPGQATIEQYF; DNA: TGCGCCAGCAGCTTAGCGCCGGGACAGGCGACTATCGAGCAGTACTTC
D: -; V: TRBV28; size: -; J: TRBJ1-1; CDR3: CASSATGTEAFF; DNA: TGTGCCAGCAGTGCCACCGGGACAGAAGCTTTCTTT
D: -; V: TRBV11-3; size: few; J: TRBJ2-1; CDR3: CASSRGQFSYNEQFF; DNA: TGTGCCAGCAGCCGAGGACAGTTCTCCTACAATGAGCAGTTCTTC
D: -; V: TRBV5-1; size: -; J: TRBJ2-3; CDR3: CASSKDSSTDTQYF; DNA: TGCGCCAGCAGCAAGGACAGCTCCACAGATACGCAGTATTTT
D: TRBD1; V: TRBV28; size: -; J: TRBJ1-6; CDR3: CASSLWRGQVEIRPLHF; DNA: TGTGCCAGCAGTTTATGGAGGGGACAGGTCGAAATCCGACCCCTCCACTTT
D: -; V: TRBV2; size: -; J: TRBJ1-3; CDR3: CASSVFTSSGNTIYF; DNA: TGTGCCAGCAGTGTGTTCACGAGCTCTGGAAACACCATATATTTT
D: -; V: TRBV11-1; size: -; J: TRBJ1-2; CDR3: CASSLAPSYGYTF; DNA: TGTGCCAGCAGCTTAGCTCCTAGCTATGGCTACACCTTC
D: TRBD1; V: TRBV4-1; size: -; J: TRBJ2-6; CDR3: CASSQGQGGSGANVLTF; DNA: TGCGCCAGCAGCCAAGGACAGGGGGGCTCTGGGGCCAACGTCCTGACTTTC
D: -; V: TRBV6-1; size: once; J: TRBJ1-2; CDR3: CASSDVIYNYGYTF; DNA: TGTGCCAGCAGTGATGTCATCTATAACTATGGCTACACCTTC
D: -; V: TRBV7-8; size: -; J: TRBJ1-6; CDR3: CASRAVGGRNSPLHF; DNA: TGTGCCAGCAGGGCAGTGGGAGGGCGGAATTCACCCCTCCACTTT
D: TRBD1; V: TRBV5-8; size: -; J: TRBJ1-2; CDR3: CASRYRGGDGYTF; DNA: TGTGCCAGCAGATACAGGGGCGGCGATGGCTACACCTTC
D: -; V: TRBV27; size: -; J: TRBJ2-3; CDR3: CASSRQVSTDTQYF; DNA: TGTGCCAGCAGTCGACAGGTTAGCACAGATACGCAGTATTTT
D: -; V: TRBV19; size: -; J: TRBJ2-6; CDR3: CASNMGSSGANVLTF; DNA: TGTGCCAGTAACATGGGGAGCTCTGGGGCCAACGTCCTGACTTTC
D: -; V: TRBV28; size: -; J: TRBJ1-3; CDR3: CASSRGGAGNTIYF; DNA: TGTGCCAGCAGTCGAGGAGGGGCGGGAAACACCATATATTTT
D: -; V: TRBV25-1; size: -; J: TRBJ2-7; CDR3: CASSAGEYEQYF; DNA: TGTGCCAGCAGTGCCGGGGAGTACGAGCAGTACTTC
D: TRBD2; V: TRBV7-9; size: -; J: TRBJ2-1; CDR3: CASSKIAGAVYNEQFF; DNA: TGTGCCAGCAGCAAAATAGCGGGAGCGGTCTACAATGAGCAGTTCTTC
D: TRBD1; V: TRBV6-5; size: -; J: TRBJ2-4; CDR3: CASRSPGQKNIQYF; DNA: TGTGCCAGCAGAAGTCCGGGACAGAAAAACATTCAGTACTTC
D: TRBD1; V: TRBV11-2; size: -; J: TRBJ2-3; CDR3: CASSYRDRASAPDTQYF; DNA: TGTGCCAGCAGTTATCGGGACAGGGCCTCCGCCCCGGATACGCAGTATTTT